This T cell receptor beta chain was sequenced for a study of early T cells in non-severe SARS-CoV-2 infection. Unique molecular identifiers were affixed to single, distinct cDNA molecules. TCRdb reprocessed the 5' RACE reads via MiXCR and lists one record per CDR3 protein. This table has 75,000 to 80,000 distinct CDR3 sequences, approximately 11% appearing once. The V segment lost 2 bases and the J segment 4 bases; nucleotides outside the gene matches: 5. The length of the CDR3 is 15 residues. Germline V gene data show CDR1 as SGDLS and CDR2 as YYNGEE. The rearrangement joins TRBV9 to TRBJ2-1, with 8 bases aligning to TRBD1. Sequenced here: whole blood, sampled at baseline. The receptor was derived from an adult who was a healthcare worker with PCR-confirmed SARS-CoV-2 infection or an uninfected control (not recorded which). The chain's CDR3 is CASSVTGEDYNEQFF. The CDR3 nucleotides read TGTGCCAGCAGCGTGACAGGGGAGGATTACAATGAGCAGTTCTTC. The whole variable domain, filled in from reference TRBV9 and TRBJ2-1, reads DSGVTQTPKHLITATGQRVTLRCSPRSGDLSVYWYQQSLDQGLQFLIQYYNGEERAKGNILERFSAQQFPDLHSELNLSSLELGDSALYFCASSVTGEDYNEQFFGPGTRLTVL.